The 16 T cell receptor beta chains below come from one sample, sequenced in a study of cytomegalovirus exposure and HLA in healthy donors. Primers included in the PCR were 60 Vbeta and 13 Jbeta primers. Sequencing used immunoSEQ multiplex PCR; TCRdb keeps in-frame clones, though not all of them. Recorded for this sample: about 46,000 clones. Material: PBMCs. Receptor source: a woman aged 35 to 49 in good health and CMV-seronegative.

This sequence joins TRBV5-1 and TRBJ2-7; 8 nucleotides agree with TRBD1. Per the germline V gene, CDR1 is SGHRS and CDR2 is YFSETQ. With V trimmed by 7 bases and J by 2 bases, 5 bases remained unmatched. This CDR3 has 13 amino acids. The CDR3 DNA reads TGCGCCAGCGGACAGGGCTACGCCTACGAGCAGTACTTC. Translated: CASGQGYAYEQYF.

This chain connects TRBV7-7 to TRBJ2-5, with a weak D call TRBD2 (6 bases). Germline lookup yields CDR1 SSHAT and CDR2 FNYEAQ (reference sequence). The CDR3 length is 13 residues. V shed 6 bases and J shed 5 bases, with 13 bases lying between them. The CDR3 loop reads CASSPGGGETQYF. As DNA, the CDR3 is TGTGCCAGCAGTCCGGGCGGAGGGGAGACCCAGTACTTC.

The genes are TRBV15 and TRBJ1-5, with TRBD1 as a possible D gene (6 bases). CDR1 is LNHNV, CDR2 YYDKDF, per germline (reference sequence). The length of the CDR3 is 13 residues. V lost 5 bases and J lost 7, with 12 bases in between. The CDR3 spells CATSGPGGQPQHF. The CDR3 DNA is TGTGCCACCAGCGGCCCGGGGGGCCAGCCCCAGCATTTT.

The chain joins TRBV5-4 to TRBJ2-1; 11 bases line up with TRBD2. The germline gives CDR1 SGHNT, CDR2 YYREEE (reference sequence). J lost 6 bases, V lost 3 bases, and 14 bases had no gene match. The CDR3 totals 18 residues. The CDR3 DNA follows: TGTGCCAGCAGCTGGGGAACAGTGGTAGCGGGAGGGCCCAATGAGCAGTTCTTC. Its protein product is CASSWGTVVAGGPNEQFF.

The gene calls are TRBV19 and TRBJ2-3, with D possibly TRBD2 on 5 matching bases. The germline V gene encodes CDR1 LNHDA and CDR2 SQIVND (reference sequence). Deletions cut 5 bases from V and 2 bases from J, with 8 bases between. The CDR3 spans 13 residues. The CDR3 region has the DNA TGTGCCAGTAGTCCCCGGGACACAGATACGCAGTATTTT. Its protein product is CASSPRDTDTQYF.

Of note for this clone: Germline and junction disagree at one end, which may indicate a read error. This chain uses TRBV4-1 with TRBJ1-2; weak D call: TRBD1 (5 bases). CDR3 length: 15 amino acids. CDR1 is MGHRA and CDR2 is YSYEKL in the germline V gene. The CDR3 is CASRQAAAGGYGYTF. Written as DNA, the CDR3 is TGCGCCAGCCGCCAGGCGGCCGCCGGGGGGTATGGCTACACCTTC.

The V call is TRBV28, the J call TRBJ1-2; no definite D call. V lost 5 bases and J lost 1, with 14 bases in between. CDR1 MDHEN and CDR2 SYDVKM come from the germline V gene. This CDR3 contains 15 residues. CDR3 nucleotides: TGTGCCAGCAGTCCAAACCGGGGTTTTAACTATGGCTACACCTTC. Amino acids: CASSPNRGFNYGYTF.

J is TRBJ2-7 and V is TRBV14; D possibly corresponds to TRBD1 (5 bases). Deletions cut 2 bases from V and 3 bases from J, with 20 bases between. The CDR3 runs to 17 residues. In germline, CDR1 is SGHDN, CDR2 FVKESK. As DNA, the CDR3 is TGTGCCAGCAGCCAAATGGGAACACAGGCCCCTTTCTACGAGCAGTACTTC. This encodes CASSQMGTQAPFYEQYF. The variable domain in full, with the rest retrieved from reference TRBV14 and TRBJ2-7, is EAGVTQFPSHSVIEKGQTVTLRCDPISGHDNLYWYRRVMGKEIKFLLHFVKESKQDESGMPNNRFLAERTGGTYSTLKVQPAELEDSGVYFCASSQMGTQAPFYEQYFGPGTRLTVT.

This rearrangement joins TRBV29-1 to TRBJ1-2; D remains unclear. Germline values: CDR1 SQVTM, CDR2 ANQGSEA. Trimming took off 2 bases at V and 6 bases at J, with 10 bases between the two ends. This CDR3 has 12 residues. In DNA, the CDR3 is TGCAGCGTTGAAAGTTCCGGGGATGGCTACACCTTC. Its translation: CSVESSGDGYTF.

V usage is TRBV5-4 and J usage is TRBJ1-2, with a possible D match to TRBD1 (5 bases). The length of the CDR3 is 12 residues. With 1 base removed from V and 6 bases from J, the gap between germline ends came to 7 bases. Germline values: CDR1 SGHNT, CDR2 YYREEE (reference sequence). CDR3 in DNA: TGTGCCAGCAGCTTGAAAGGGGATGGCTACACCTTC. Protein sequence: CASSLKGDGYTF.

The chain is built from TRBV7-9 and TRBJ2-2; D is possibly TRBD2 (6 bases). Between the trimmed V and J ends, which lost 8 bases and 4 bases, there was a span of 14 bases. CDR3 size: 14 residues. The germline V gene has CDR1 SEHNR and CDR2 FQNEAQ (reference sequence). The CDR3 sequence is CASWTQGGTGELFF. CDR3 sequence (DNA): TGTGCCAGCTGGACTCAGGGAGGCACCGGGGAGCTGTTTTTT.

The rearrangement joins TRBV5-1 to TRBJ2-2; 8 nucleotides match TRBD1. J lost 1 base, V lost 2 bases, and 4 bases had no gene match. The CDR3 is 16 residues long. The germline CDR1 and CDR2 sequences are SGHRS and YFSETQ. CDR3 region: CASSLSGTGNTGELFF. Here the CDR3 DNA reads TGCGCCAGCAGCTTATCCGGGACAGGGAACACCGGGGAGCTGTTTTTT.

The gene calls are TRBV5-1 and TRBJ1-2; D is undetermined. The CDR3 totals 14 residues. Between the trimmed V and J ends, which lost 3 bases and 3 bases, there was a span of 12 bases. The germline V gene encodes CDR1 SGHRS and CDR2 YFSETQ. The DNA of the CDR3 is TGCGCCAGCAGCTCGGCGGATTCTTACTATGGCTACACCTTC. Translation gives CASSSADSYYGYTF.

The V and J genes are TRBV12-5 and TRBJ1-1, with 7 bases lining up with TRBD1. Germline assignment: CDR1 LGHNT and CDR2 FRNRAP. The CDR3 consists of 15 residues. V lost 1 base to trimming and J lost 0 bases; unmatched junction nucleotides: 2. The CDR3 here is CASGLGTGLNTEAFF. CDR3 DNA sequence: TGTGCTAGTGGTTTGGGGACAGGTTTGAACACTGAAGCTTTCTTT.

V is TRBV2 and J is TRBJ1-4; TRBD1 is a possible D gene (6 bases). This CDR3 spans 16 amino acids. The germline V and J ends were trimmed by 1 base and 10 bases, with 19 bases remaining between them. Germline values: CDR1 SNHLY, CDR2 FYNNEI. The CDR3 region has the DNA TGTGCCAGCAGTGAAGTTCCCGGGACACCTAAGGGAAAACTGTTTTTT. The encoded protein is CASSEVPGTPKGKLFF.

The chain employs TRBV5-1 and TRBJ2-1; TRBD1 aligns across 8 bases. The CDR3 consists of 14 residues. Per the germline V gene, CDR1 is SGHRS and CDR2 is YFSETQ. After removal of 3 bases from V and 8 bases from J, the junction contained 7 bases not matched to a gene. The CDR3 loop is CASSSRQGLHEQFF. CDR3 nucleotides: TGCGCCAGCAGCTCCAGACAGGGGTTGCATGAGCAGTTCTTC.